The 25 T cell receptor beta chains presented below share a single source sample, sequenced in a study of neoadjuvant nivolumab and ipilimumab in lung cancer. Sequencing used immunoSEQ multiplex PCR; TCRdb keeps in-frame clones, though not all of them. The data contain 9,000 to 10,000 clones, approximately 85% of them seen just once; the ten biggest clones take up around 3.2%. This sample comprised peripheral blood, obtained before neoadjuvant nivolumab, alone or with ipilimumab. The source of these receptors is an adult with non-small cell lung cancer.

V and J are TRBV29-1 and TRBJ2-1; the match to TRBD1 covers 8 bases. Germline CDR1 reads SQVTM; CDR2 reads ANQGSEA. V trimming: 1 base; J trimming: 2 bases; junction bases outside the gene matches: 10. The CDR3 runs 17 residues. The CDR3: CSVEGIWTGSTYNEQFF. The CDR3 nucleotides read TGCAGCGTTGAAGGAATCTGGACAGGGAGCACCTACAATGAGCAGTTCTTC.

J is TRBJ2-5 and V is TRBV5-1, with D uncertain. The CDR3 has 13 amino acids. The ends were cut back, 2 bases at V and 5 bases at J, with 10 bases in the middle. Germline lookup yields CDR1 SGHRS and CDR2 YFSETQ. DNA of the CDR3: TGCGCCAGCAGCTTTTCACCGGGTGAGACCCAGTACTTC. It codes for CASSFSPGETQYF.

This clone has only one observation. The V gene is TRBV30, the J gene TRBJ2-7; 10 bases align to TRBD2. This CDR3 has 14 amino acids. Germline CDR1 and CDR2: GTSNPN and SVGIG (reference sequence). Trimming removed 8 bases from V and 2 bases from J; junction bases left unmatched: 9. The CDR3: CALALAGVPYEQYF. CDR3 nucleotides: TGTGCCCTCGCCCTAGCGGGAGTTCCCTACGAGCAGTACTTC.

This clone was seen a single time. The chain combines TRBV15 with TRBJ2-5; TRBD2 matches at 7 bases. V dropped 5 bases and J dropped 5; count of bases not matched to a gene: 14. There are 16 residues in the CDR3. Germline V lookup: CDR1 LNHNV, CDR2 YYDKDF (reference sequence). In DNA form, the CDR3 reads TGTGCCACCAGCGGGGGGGGGTCTAGATCGAGGGAGACCCAGTACTTC. Protein sequence: CATSGGGSRSRETQYF.

This chain joins TRBV28 and TRBJ1-1, with D hard to call. The CDR3 has 13 residues. Per germline, CDR1 MDHEN and CDR2 SYDVKM. Trimming stripped 2 bases from V and 11 bases from J, with 15 bases between. The CDR3, as DNA: TGTGCCAGCAGTTTAGATATGAGGGTGTCGGCTTTCTTT. Translation: CASSLDMRVSAFF. Together with reference TRBV28 and TRBJ1-1, the CDR3 gives the full variable domain: DVKVTQSSRYLVKRTGEKVFLECVQDMDHENMFWYRQDPGLGLRLIYFSYDVKMKEKGDIPEGYSVSREKKERFSLILESASTNQTSMYLCASSLDMRVSAFFGQGTRLTVV.

This chain links TRBV2 with TRBJ2-7; D possibly corresponds to TRBD1 (6 bases). The CDR3 runs 14 residues. Trimming took off 10 bases at V and 0 bases at J, with 16 bases between the two ends. The germline gives CDR1 SNHLY, CDR2 FYNNEI. The CDR3 loop is CATQFQGSSYEQYF. As DNA, the CDR3 is TGTGCCACCCAATTCCAGGGGTCCTCCTACGAGCAGTACTTC.

The rearrangement uses TRBV10-3 and TRBJ1-1; D gene ambiguous. The CDR3 length is 13 residues. V was shortened by 10 bases and J by 0 bases, with 12 bases between the two germline ends. Per germline, CDR1 ENHRY and CDR2 SYGVKD. CDR3: CATRWAMNTEAFF. Written as DNA, the CDR3 is TGTGCCACCCGGTGGGCTATGAACACTGAAGCTTTCTTT.

In DNA form, the CDR3 reads TGTGCCAGCAGGGTTACGGGGGCGGCGAACACCGGGGAGCTGTTTTTT. This translates into CASRVTGAANTGELFF. The gene calls are TRBV27 and TRBJ2-2; D tentatively reads TRBD1 or TRBD2 (6 bases each). Trimming cost V 6 bases and J 0 bases, with 14 bases left between them. The CDR3 length is 16 residues. The V gene's germline CDR1 is MNHEY and CDR2 SMNVEV (reference sequence).

CDR3 sequence reads: CASSVDETGQSGYTF. The DNA for the CDR3 is TGTGCCAGCAGCGTAGATGAGACAGGGCAATCTGGCTACACCTTC. The chain has TRBV9 and TRBJ1-2; TRBD1 aligns across 7 bases. CDR1 and CDR2 (germline): SGDLS, YYNGEE. V dropped 0 bases and J dropped 7; count of bases not matched to a gene: 9. The CDR3 is 15 amino acids.

The chain couples TRBV7-8 to TRBJ2-7; TRBD1 matches at 7 bases. Germline CDR1 SGHVS, CDR2 FQNEAQ. The V gene end was trimmed by 1 base and the J gene end by 2 bases; junction bases not matched to a gene: 11. This CDR3 comprises 17 residues. The CDR3 DNA sequence: TGTGCCAGCAGCTTAGTGGGGATAGGAGGACAGGCCTACGAGCAGTACTTC. It is translated as CASSLVGIGGQAYEQYF.

The V call is TRBV6-1, the J call TRBJ1-4; no clear D gene. CDR1 and CDR2 from the germline V gene are MNHNS and SASEGT. This CDR3 is 15 amino acids long. Trimming took off 1 base at V and 4 bases at J, with 10 bases between the two ends. CDR3 region: CASSEGRTGNEKLFF. The CDR3 DNA is TGTGCCAGCAGTGAAGGGAGGACGGGTAATGAAAAACTGTTTTTT.

The rearrangement uses TRBV15 and TRBJ2-3, with 10 bases that match TRBD2. The ends lost 1 base at V and 0 bases at J; junction bases unmatched: 4. Looked up from germline, CDR1 is LNHNV and CDR2 is YYDKDF (reference sequence). There are 17 residues in the CDR3. The chain's CDR3 is CATSRGVTSGSTDTQYF. CDR3 in DNA: TGTGCCACCAGCAGAGGAGTGACTAGCGGGAGCACAGATACGCAGTATTTT. Full variable domain (rest looked up from reference TRBV15 and TRBJ2-3): DAMVIQNPRYQVTQFGKPVTLSCSQTLNHNVMYWYQQKSSQAPKLLFHYYDKDFNNEADTPDNFQSRRPNTSFCFLDIRSPGLGDTAMYLCATSRGVTSGSTDTQYFGPGTRLTVL.

In this sample, this clone turned up once. The chain uses TRBV6-6 and TRBJ2-1, with 9 bases lining up with TRBD1. Trimming took 5 bases from V and 8 from J; bases not matched to a gene: 4. Germline assignment: CDR1 MNHNY and CDR2 SVGAGI (reference sequence). This CDR3 region has 13 residues. The CDR3 bases are TGTGCCAGCAGTGACAGGGGGGGCGATGAGCAGTTCTTC. Its translation: CASSDRGGDEQFF.

J is TRBJ1-2 and V is TRBV7-9; D gene unclear. The CDR3 extends over 13 amino acids. Germline V lookup: CDR1 SEHNR, CDR2 FQNEAQ (reference sequence). The ends were cut back, 5 bases at V and 2 bases at J, with 9 bases in the middle. DNA of the CDR3: TGTGCCAGCAGCCTTACCGCGAACTATGGCTACACCTTC. This sequence encodes CASSLTANYGYTF.

As concerns this clone: An end of the junction does not agree with germline; a read error may underlie this. The chain links TRBV5-5 to TRBJ2-1; unclear D gene. Germline lookup yields CDR1 SGHKS and CDR2 YYEKEE (reference sequence). There are 13 residues in the CDR3. The CDR3 loop is CARSCPSYNEQFF. DNA of the CDR3: TGTGCCAGAAGCTGCCCCTCCTACAATGAGCAGTTCTTC.

The chain has TRBV28 and TRBJ1-1, with D hard to call. There are 14 residues in the CDR3. The germline CDR1 and CDR2 sequences are MDHEN and SYDVKM. Deletions cut 3 bases from V and 0 bases from J, with 8 bases between. In DNA, the CDR3 is TGTGCCAGCAGTTTTTGGGGTTTGAACACTGAAGCTTTCTTT. Protein product: CASSFWGLNTEAFF.

CDR3 residues: CASSTGQGGNEKLFF. The CDR3 DNA reads as TGTGCCAGCAGCACGGGACAGGGTGGTAATGAAAAACTGTTTTTT. The chain is built from TRBV4-2 and TRBJ1-4; 9 bases map to TRBD1. Trimming at V came to 5 bases and at J to 4 bases, leaving 5 bases not matched to a gene. This CDR3 spans 15 amino acids. Germline CDR1 reads LGHNA; CDR2 reads YNFKEQ.

The genes are TRBV7-9 and TRBJ2-3; D is perhaps TRBD2 (6 bases). Trimming took off 6 bases at V and 6 bases at J, with 16 bases between the two ends. CDR3 length equals 14 residues. In germline, CDR1 is SEHNR, CDR2 FQNEAQ (reference sequence). CDR3 residues: CASSGGTNGDTQYF. The CDR3 nucleotides are TGTGCCAGCAGTGGAGGGACGAATGGGGATACGCAGTATTTT.

The chain links TRBV28 to TRBJ2-1; 8 nucleotides match TRBD2. The V gene's germline CDR1 is MDHEN and CDR2 SYDVKM. The trim removed 6 bases at V and 2 bases at J, leaving 3 bases unmatched. The CDR3 is 14 amino acids. CDR3 nucleotides: TGTGCCAGCAGGCCGGGGGGGGCCTACAATGAGCAGTTCTTC. This translates into CASRPGGAYNEQFF.

V is TRBV20-1 and J is TRBJ2-3; D gene ambiguous. The CDR3 covers 11 residues. Trimming pared 3 bases from V and 5 bases from J, leaving 6 bases between. Germline V gives CDR1 DFQATT, CDR2 SNEGSKA (reference sequence). In DNA form, the CDR3 reads TGCAGTGCTAGCTCTCAAGATACGCAGTATTTT. Amino acids: CSASSQDTQYF.

This rearrangement joins TRBV7-3 to TRBJ2-3; D is tentatively TRBD1 or TRBD2 (7 bases each). The CDR3 spans 14 residues. Germline lookup yields CDR1 SGHTA and CDR2 FQGTGA. V gave up 4 bases and J gave up 3 bases, with 11 bases separating them. DNA for the CDR3: TGTGCCAGCAGCTCGCAGGGGGGGACAGATACGCAGTATTTT. It is translated as CASSSQGGTDTQYF.

The rearrangement joins TRBV7-9 to TRBJ1-3; D unclear. The V gene's germline CDR1 is SEHNR and CDR2 FQNEAQ (reference sequence). CDR3 length: 15 amino acids. Trimming removed 0 bases at V and 0 bases at J, with 6 bases between. The CDR3 DNA is TGTGCCAGCAGCTTAGCGGGTACCTCTGGAAACACCATATATTTT. Translated, it gives CASSLAGTSGNTIYF.

This clone was seen a handful of times. The chain links TRBV2 to TRBJ2-1; D gene uncertain. CDR3 length: 12 residues. CDR1 is SNHLY, CDR2 FYNNEI, per germline. The V end was cut by 4 bases, the J end by 6 bases, with 7 bases between. In DNA, the CDR3 is TGTGCCAGCAGTGCACGGGCCAATGAGCAGTTCTTC. This encodes CASSARANEQFF. Full variable domain (remainder filled in from reference TRBV2 and TRBJ2-1): EPEVTQTPSHQVTQMGQEVILRCVPISNHLYFYWYRQILGQKVEFLVSFYNNEISEKSEIFDDQFSVERPDGSNFTLKIRSTKLEDSAMYFCASSARANEQFFGPGTRLTVL.

The chain links TRBV2 to TRBJ2-7; 11 bases fit TRBD1. Germline V gene sequence: CDR1 SNHLY, CDR2 FYNNEI. CDR3 size: 14 residues. V was pared by 4 bases and J by 4 bases, with 3 bases of the junction left unmatched. The CDR3 DNA is TGTGCCAGCAGTGGGACAGGGGGCTTGTACGAGCAGTACTTC. This gives the protein CASSGTGGLYEQYF.

This clone was counted a single time. This chain uses TRBV23-1 with TRBJ1-2; weak D call: TRBD1 (5 bases). TRBV23-1 is flagged as an ORF with uncertain function. With 0 bases removed from V and 4 bases from J, the gap between germline ends came to 21 bases. The CDR3 has 18 amino acids. The CDR3 DNA reads TGCGCCAGCAGTCAATCGAACCCACGGGGCCCTCTTGTCTATGGCTACACCTTC. Its protein product is CASSQSNPRGPLVYGYTF.